The 15 T cell receptor beta chains listed next were all sequenced from one sample in a study of blood T cells in healthy people across ages. For the second PCR, which ran for about 7 to 12 cycles, a sample-barcoded 5' primer and a J-beta primer mix were used. TCRdb reprocessed the 5' RACE reads via MiXCR and lists one record per CDR3 protein. This table has 750,000 to 950,000 distinct CDR3 sequences, about 28% appearing once. The sample was also reused in another study, on T cells of mothers and their children.

Sequenced material: blood. The receptors derive from a woman aged 40 to 55 in good health.

This clonotype was seen many times. The chain couples TRBV7-8 to TRBJ2-7; possible D gene TRBD1, 6 bases. This CDR3 region has 17 residues. Trimming removed 3 bases from V and 3 bases from J, with 21 bases in between. Germline lookup yields CDR1 SGHVS and CDR2 FQNEAQ. CDR3 nucleotides: TGTGCCAGCAGCTTGTCGGTAGGGGGTGTCCCTCGCTACGAGCAGTACTTC. Protein: CASSLSVGGVPRYEQYF.

This clonotype was detected only a few times. The gene calls are TRBV6-6 and TRBJ2-7; 10 nucleotides agree with TRBD1. This CDR3 has 15 residues. Germline trimming cut 4 bases from V and 7 bases from J; bases unmatched to any gene: 10. The germline V gene has CDR1 MNHNY and CDR2 SVGAGI (reference sequence). The CDR3 sequence: CASSSPGQGTEEQYF. DNA for the CDR3: TGTGCCAGCAGTTCCCCGGGACAGGGGACAGAAGAGCAGTACTTC.

The chain recombines TRBV5-1 with TRBJ2-5, with 12 bases fitting TRBD2. CDR1 is SGHRS, CDR2 YFSETQ, per germline. This CDR3 is 16 amino acids long. V lost 0 bases and J lost 4; bases outside the gene matches: 4. This CDR3 is CASSLVASGGAETQYF. CDR3 DNA: TGCGCCAGCAGCTTGGTGGCTAGCGGGGGGGCAGAGACCCAGTACTTC.

This clonotype was counted ten times or more. The chain recombines TRBV7-9 with TRBJ2-5; no firm D call. The germline V gene has CDR1 SEHNR and CDR2 FQNEAQ (reference sequence). V shed 6 bases and J shed 3 bases, with 14 bases lying between them. CDR3 length equals 14 residues. CDR3 protein: CASSSWVQKETQYF. DNA of the CDR3: TGTGCCAGCAGTAGCTGGGTTCAAAAAGAGACCCAGTACTTC. Full variable domain (outside the CDR3, taken from reference TRBV7-9 and TRBJ2-5): DTGVSQNPRHKITKRGQNVTFRCDPISEHNRLYWYRQTLGQGPEFLTYFQNEAQLEKSRLLSDRFSAERPKGSFSTLEIQRTEQGDSAMYLCASSSWVQKETQYFGPGTRLLVL.

For this clonotype: A single base separates this from a much larger clone, so it may be a read error. The V gene is TRBV7-2, the J gene TRBJ2-7; perhaps D is TRBD1 or TRBD2 (5 bases each). Germline V lookup: CDR1 SGHTA, CDR2 FQGNSA. CDR3 size: 14 residues. V lost 6 bases and J lost 0, with 12 bases in between. CDR3 sequence: CASRAEGTSYEQYF. CDR3 sequence (DNA): TGTGCCAGCAGAGCTGAGGGGACCTCCTACGAGCAGTACTTC. The full variable domain, rest sourced from reference TRBV7-2 and TRBJ2-7, is GAGVSQSPSNKVTEKGKDVELRCDPISGHTALYWYRQSLGQGLEFLIYFQGNSAPDKSGLPSDRFSAERTGGSVSTLTIQRTQQEDSAVYLCASRAEGTSYEQYFGPGTRLTVT.

In this sample, this clonotype turned up a few times. This chain links TRBV21-1 with TRBJ1-2; whether TRBD1, the table's D call, matches the DNA was not checked. TRBV21-1 is shown as a pseudogene. This CDR3 is built from 16 residues. The CDR3 sequence is CASSKPQMGGTYGYTF. The CDR3 DNA reads as TGTGCCAGCAGCAAACCCCAGATGGGCGGCACCTATGGCTACACCTTC.

This clonotype occurred many times. The V call is TRBV4-3, the J call TRBJ2-7; D possibly corresponds to TRBD2 (5 bases). The CDR3 is 15 residues long. The V gene lost 0 bases and the J gene lost 6 bases, with 15 bases spanning the gap. Per germline, CDR1 LGHNA and CDR2 YSLEER. As DNA, the CDR3 is TGCGCCAGCAGCCAAGATTTTTACGGAAGCGGCGAGCAGTACTTC. Its protein is CASSQDFYGSGEQYF.

This clonotype was seen just once. The V gene is TRBV29-1, the J gene TRBJ1-2; 10 bases are shared with TRBD1. CDR1 and CDR2 from the germline V gene are SQVTM and ANQGSEA. Unmatched junction bases numbered 5, after V lost 7 bases and J lost 6 bases. This CDR3 contains 12 residues. Here the CDR3 DNA reads TGCAGCGGGGGGGACAGGGGCGATGGCTACACCTTC. It yields the protein CSGGDRGDGYTF.

In its sample, this clonotype was seen many times. V and J are TRBV7-9 and TRBJ2-5; possible D gene TRBD2, 6 bases. This CDR3 has 15 residues. Trimming pared 4 bases from V and 1 base from J, leaving 13 bases between. Germline CDR1 SEHNR, CDR2 FQNEAQ (reference sequence). The CDR3 spells CASSSSVTSQETQYF. The CDR3 bases are TGTGCCAGCAGCTCAAGTGTGACTAGCCAAGAGACCCAGTACTTC.

This clonotype has a count of ten or more. This rearrangement joins TRBV7-2 to TRBJ1-4; tentatively, D is TRBD1 (6 bases). This CDR3 has 16 residues. The V gene's germline CDR1 is SGHTA and CDR2 FQGNSA. V lost 5 bases and J 7 bases, leaving 20 bases between the germline ends. The chain's CDR3 is CASSPIALGAGEKLFF. CDR3 DNA: TGTGCCAGCAGCCCCATTGCGCTGGGGGCGGGTGAAAAACTGTTTTTT.

This clonotype was seen a handful of times. The gene calls are TRBV15 and TRBJ2-1; 9 bases align to TRBD2. V trimming: 5 bases; J trimming: 5 bases; junction bases outside the gene matches: 10. Germline CDR1 reads LNHNV; CDR2 reads YYDKDF (reference sequence). The CDR3 runs to 16 residues. The DNA for the CDR3 is TGTGCCACCAGCGGGGGGATAGCGGGGGTTCACAATGAGCAGTTCTTC. Amino acid sequence: CATSGGIAGVHNEQFF.

This clonotype was detected many times. The rearrangement links TRBV7-2 to TRBJ2-3; D is unclear. This CDR3 spans 14 amino acids. Germline V lookup: CDR1 SGHTA, CDR2 FQGNSA. Trimming left V 2 bases short and J 2 bases short, with 8 bases between. CDR3 loop: CASSLYRNTDTQYF. In DNA form, the CDR3 reads TGTGCCAGCAGCTTATACCGCAACACAGATACGCAGTATTTT.

The chain is built from TRBV9 and TRBJ1-1; D not certain. The V and J ends lost 0 bases and 6 bases respectively, with 9 bases between them. Germline V gene data show CDR1 as SGDLS and CDR2 as YYNGEE. There are 13 residues in the CDR3. DNA of the CDR3: TGTGCCAGCAGCGTAGCGGCAGCGGCTGAAGCTTTCTTT. Its translation: CASSVAAAAEAFF. Using reference TRBV9 and TRBJ1-1 for the parts outside the CDR3, the full variable domain is DSGVTQTPKHLITATGQRVTLRCSPRSGDLSVYWYQQSLDQGLQFLIQYYNGEERAKGNILERFSAQQFPDLHSELNLSSLELGDSALYFCASSVAAAAEAFFGQGTRLTVV.

This clonotype was seen more than once but under ten times. V and J are TRBV20-1 and TRBJ2-3; 9 positions match TRBD2. Germline V gene sequence: CDR1 DFQATT, CDR2 SNEGSKA (reference sequence). J was trimmed by 3 bases and V by 3 bases; bases with no gene match: 7. CDR3 size: 15 residues. The DNA for the CDR3 is TGCAGTGCTAGGGGACTAGCTACCGCGACAGATACGCAGTATTTT. Translating it yields CSARGLATATDTQYF.

A remark on this clonotype: The CDR3 ends on some other residue instead of the conserved phenylalanine or tryptophan, so this is likely a read error. The chain joins TRBV7-3 to TRBJ1-1; D remains ambiguous. The CDR3 runs to 10 residues. CDR1 is SGHTA and CDR2 is FQGTGA in the germline V gene. Trimming pared 3 bases from V and 10 bases from J, leaving 6 bases between. The CDR3 nucleotides are TGTGCCAGCAGCTTGTCCGCAGCTTTCTTG. Amino acid sequence: CASSLSAAFL.